What follows describes a single T cell receptor beta chain. The source of the sample is a study of blood T cell repertoires in COVID-19. On the study more broadly: Acute and convalescent COVID-19 samples came from the United States, Italy and Spain.

Here immunoSEQ multiplex PCR was the method, and the copy in TCRdb shows in-frame clones only, minus some. The sample has about 370,000 clones, approximately 92% seen once; the top ten hold approximately 1%. This CDR3 spans 11 amino acids. J gave up 5 bases and V 4 bases, and 1 base lay outside the gene matches. CDR1 DFQATT and CDR2 SNEGSKA come from the germline V gene (reference sequence). This rearrangement joins TRBV20-1 to TRBJ2-5; 7 bases line up with TRBD1. The receptor comes from a man between 18 and 29 years old who had recovered from COVID-19. The sequencing sample was made of PBMCs or T cells enriched from blood (not recorded which). The CDR3 DNA reads as TGCAGTGCTACACAGGGGGAGACCCAGTACTTC. Protein: CSATQGETQYF.